This TCR beta chain was sequenced for a study of OX40 agonist ivuxolimab in advanced cancers. Generated by immunoSEQ multiplex PCR, the TCRdb table keeps only in-frame clones and is missing some. The sample consists of some 86,000 clones, 75% to 95% of them appearing once. The cohort excluded patients with autoimmune disease history or systemic immunosuppression. Sampling of blood occurred at baseline, cycle 4 day 1, and cycle 7 day 1. V lost 6 bases, J lost 2 bases, and 13 bases lay in between. Germline lookup yields CDR1 SNHLY and CDR2 FYNNEI. The CDR3 runs to 14 residues. The sequence was collected from an adult with an advanced solid tumor such as melanoma, head and neck, liver or kidney cancer. The starting material was CD4+ or CD8+ T cells sorted from blood, obtained in a trial of the OX40 agonist ivuxolimab. V is TRBV2 and J is TRBJ1-1, with D perhaps TRBD1 (6 bases). CDR3 in DNA: TGTGCCAGCAGCCCCGGGACAACAAACACTGAAGCTTTCTTT. Amino acid sequence: CASSPGTTNTEAFF. Complete variable domain (other parts from reference TRBV2 and TRBJ1-1): EPEVTQTPSHQVTQMGQEVILRCVPISNHLYFYWYRQILGQKVEFLVSFYNNEISEKSEIFDDQFSVERPDGSNFTLKIRSTKLEDSAMYFCASSPGTTNTEAFFGQGTRLTVV.